Below are 29 T cell receptor beta chains sequenced from a single sample in a study of control samples from healthy donors and cancer patients. Using immunoSEQ multiplex PCR, the repertoire was profiled, and TCRdb retains in-frame clones only, with some absent. Counted here are 140,000 or so clones, about nine tenths occurring once; the ten biggest clones make up 4% to 5.5%. The sample consisted of blood. Receptors were obtained from a man aged 25 to 40 in good health.

The table lists this clone with a count of one. This sequence joins TRBV9 and TRBJ2-3; possibly TRBD2 for D (6 bases). Germline CDR1 reads SGDLS; CDR2 reads YYNGEE. The V end lost 7 bases, the J end lost 6 bases, and 15 bases lay between the germline ends. This CDR3 comprises 13 residues. The CDR3 loop is CASSGVPGDTQYF. The CDR3 bases are TGTGCCAGCTCGGGGGTCCCCGGGGATACGCAGTATTTT.

The gene calls are TRBV19 and TRBJ2-1; 7 bases agree with TRBD2. CDR1 is LNHDA and CDR2 is SQIVND in the germline V gene (reference sequence). The CDR3 is made up of 16 amino acids. V lost 7 bases, J lost 5 bases, and 14 bases stayed unmatched. The CDR3 DNA reads TGTGCCAGTATCCCTACGGGGCTAGCGGTACACAATGAGCAGTTCTTC. This encodes CASIPTGLAVHNEQFF. The whole variable domain, remainder taken from reference TRBV19 and TRBJ2-1, is DGGITQSPKYLFRKEGQNVTLSCEQNLNHDAMYWYRQDPGQGLRLIYYSQIVNDFQKGDIAEGYSVSREKKESFPLTVTSAQKNPTAFYLCASIPTGLAVHNEQFFGPGTRLTVL.

The chain employs TRBV3-1 (or the pseudogene TRBV3-2) and TRBJ1-6; unclear D gene. The V gene lost 2 bases and the J gene lost 9 bases, with 5 bases spanning the gap. Germline CDR1 and CDR2: LGHDT and YNNKEL (reference sequence). This CDR3 contains 12 residues. CDR3 region: CASSQRSSPLHF. The CDR3 DNA reads TGTGCCAGCAGCCAAAGGTCTTCACCCCTCCACTTT.

This chain uses TRBV5-6 with TRBJ2-4; tentative D call: TRBD2 (6 bases). Germline V gives CDR1 SGHDT, CDR2 YYEEEE. Trimming removed 0 bases from V and 9 bases from J, with 16 bases in between. The CDR3 covers 15 residues. CDR3 nucleotides: TGTGCCAGCAGCTTGGTAGCCAGGAACGGGGGCATTCAGTACTTC. Translating gives CASSLVARNGGIQYF.

The J gene is TRBJ2-7, the V gene TRBV19, with 7 positions matching TRBD1. Germline CDR1 LNHDA, CDR2 SQIVND (reference sequence). The CDR3 is made up of 13 amino acids. V lost 6 bases to trimming and J lost 5 bases; unmatched junction nucleotides: 7. CDR3 coding DNA: TGTGCCAGTAGCTTTACAGGGGCCCACGAGCAGTACTTC. Its protein is CASSFTGAHEQYF.

This clone has just one count. V is TRBV7-2 and J is TRBJ1-1, with 11 positions matching TRBD1. CDR1 and CDR2 from the germline V gene are SGHTA and FQGNSA. J was trimmed by 4 bases and V by 1 base; bases with no gene match: 2. The CDR3 covers 15 residues. In nucleotides, the CDR3 is TGTGCCAGCAGCTTAGAGGGACAGGGGGGCACTGAAGCTTTCTTT. Translation: CASSLEGQGGTEAFF.

This chain links TRBV30 with TRBJ2-3; D remains unclear. With 3 bases removed from V and 0 bases from J, the gap between germline ends came to 10 bases. The CDR3 has 14 residues. Germline V lookup: CDR1 GTSNPN, CDR2 SVGIG (reference sequence). The CDR3 bases are TGTGCCTGGAGAGGGCTAACTAGCACAGATACGCAGTATTTT. Protein product: CAWRGLTSTDTQYF.

The genes are TRBV5-4 and TRBJ2-3; the match to TRBD1 covers 10 bases. CDR3 length: 15 residues. With 4 bases clipped from V and 1 base from J, the junction kept 3 bases outside the gene matches. Per germline, CDR1 SGHNT and CDR2 YYREEE (reference sequence). This CDR3 is CASSKDRGGTDTQYF. CDR3 nucleotides: TGTGCCAGCAGCAAGGACAGGGGGGGCACAGATACGCAGTATTTT.

This clone was picked up a small number of times. The chain couples TRBV16 to TRBJ2-1, with D possibly being TRBD2 (6 bases). The V gene's germline CDR1 is KGHSY and CDR2 FQNENV. V shed 0 bases and J shed 0 bases, with 9 bases lying between them. The CDR3 contains 16 residues. CDR3 nucleotides: TGTGCCAGCAGCCAATCCTCGGGAGCCTCCTACAATGAGCAGTTCTTC. It translates to CASSQSSGASYNEQFF. Drawing the rest from reference TRBV16 and TRBJ2-1, the complete variable domain is GEEVAQTPKHLVRGEGQKAKLYCAPIKGHSYVFWYQQVLKNEFKFLISFQNENVFDETGMPKERFSAKCLPNSPCSLEIQATKLEDSAVYFCASSQSSGASYNEQFFGPGTRLTVL.

This chain links TRBV7-2 with TRBJ1-6; D not resolved. Trimming cost V 2 bases and J 8 bases, with 13 bases left between them. Germline CDR1 SGHTA, CDR2 FQGNSA. CDR3 size: 15 residues. The chain's CDR3 is CASSLNGRGYSPLHF. The DNA for the CDR3 is TGTGCCAGCAGCTTAAACGGGCGGGGTTATTCACCCCTCCACTTT.

The CDR3 protein is CASSPIGAGASYEQYF. CDR3 nucleotides: TGTGCCAGCTCACCAATTGGGGCAGGGGCTTCCTACGAGCAGTACTTC. The chain recombines TRBV18 with TRBJ2-7; maybe TRBD1 (6 bases). Germline CDR1 and CDR2: KGHSH and LQKENI. The V and J ends lost 2 bases and 1 base respectively, with 15 bases between them. The CDR3 length is 16 residues.

This clone was detected only a few times. This sequence joins TRBV11-3 and TRBJ1-1, with D possibly matching TRBD1 (6 bases). The V gene's germline CDR1 is SGHNT and CDR2 YENEEA. V was clipped by 5 bases and J by 7 bases, with 14 bases between them. The CDR3 totals 13 residues. The CDR3 nucleotides read TGTGCCAGCAGCACCACACAGGGAGGTGAAGCTTTCTTT. Translation gives CASSTTQGGEAFF.

CDR3 nucleotide sequence: TGTGCCAGCAGTGCGACTAGCGGGGCTTACAATGAGCAGTTCTTC. Its translation: CASSATSGAYNEQFF. The rearrangement joins TRBV27 to TRBJ2-1, with 11 bases that match TRBD2. The V segment lost 5 bases and the J segment 4 bases; nucleotides outside the gene matches: 4. The CDR3 covers 15 residues. Germline V CDR1 and CDR2: MNHEY, SMNVEV (reference sequence).

The rearrangement uses TRBV14 and TRBJ2-7; a weak D match, TRBD2 (5 bases). CDR3 length: 13 amino acids. CDR1 and CDR2 (germline): SGHDN, FVKESK. The V gene lost 5 bases and the J gene lost 6 bases, with 14 bases spanning the gap. CDR3 sequence: CASSKRGSPEQYF. DNA of the CDR3: TGTGCCAGCAGCAAGAGAGGGAGTCCCGAGCAGTACTTC.

CDR3 region: CASSPDQSSSGNTIYF. In nucleotides, the CDR3 is TGTGCCAGCTCACCAGACCAGTCGAGCTCTGGAAACACCATATATTTT. The genes are TRBV18 and TRBJ1-3; no firm D call. The germline V and J ends were trimmed by 2 bases and 0 bases, with 11 bases remaining between them. The CDR3 runs to 16 residues. Germline V CDR1 and CDR2: KGHSH, LQKENI.

The chain is built from TRBV4-2 and TRBJ2-5, with D maybe TRBD1 (6 bases). The germline gives CDR1 LGHNA, CDR2 YNFKEQ. This CDR3 has 14 residues. Trimming shortened V by 0 bases and J by 3 bases, and 8 bases separated the two germline ends. The CDR3 spells CASSQDAGEETQYF. CDR3 nucleotide sequence: TGTGCCAGCAGCCAAGATGCAGGGGAAGAGACCCAGTACTTC.

The V and J genes are TRBV7-2 and TRBJ1-1, with TRBD1 matching 7 bases. The CDR3 runs 14 residues. With 5 bases clipped from V and 1 base from J, the junction kept 4 bases outside the gene matches. CDR1 SGHTA and CDR2 FQGNSA come from the germline V gene. The CDR3 nucleotides are TGTGCCAGCAGCCCCGGGACAGCGAACACTGAAGCTTTCTTT. Encoded protein: CASSPGTANTEAFF.

The chain has TRBV7-2 and TRBJ2-5; D gene uncertain. Germline CDR1 is SGHTA and CDR2 is FQGNSA. With 5 bases removed from V and 2 bases from J, the gap between germline ends came to 9 bases. The CDR3 runs to 13 residues. This CDR3 reads CASSTAPQETQYF. The CDR3 coding sequence is TGTGCCAGCAGCACCGCCCCTCAAGAGACCCAGTACTTC.

Comments on this clone: At the DNA level, this CDR3 is encoded by other sequences in the same sample as well. This chain uses TRBV4-3 with TRBJ2-1; 7 bases agree with TRBD2. V lost 0 bases, J lost 0 bases, and 2 bases stayed unmatched. The CDR3 consists of 16 residues. The V gene's germline CDR1 is LGHNA and CDR2 YSLEER. The CDR3: CASSQDGGSSYNEQFF. CDR3 DNA: TGCGCCAGCAGCCAAGACGGGGGGAGCTCCTACAATGAGCAGTTCTTC.

The chain uses TRBV4-3 and TRBJ1-3; D is unclear. CDR3 length equals 15 residues. V lost 0 bases, J lost 7 bases, and 13 bases lay in between. The V gene's germline CDR1 is LGHNA and CDR2 YSLEER. CDR3 protein: CASSQDWQPENTIYF. The CDR3 nucleotides read TGCGCCAGCAGCCAAGATTGGCAGCCCGAGAACACCATATATTTT.

The J gene is TRBJ2-3, the V gene TRBV5-5; unclear D gene. The CDR3 runs 14 residues. The germline V gene encodes CDR1 SGHKS and CDR2 YYEKEE (reference sequence). The germline V and J ends were trimmed by 0 bases and 6 bases, with 11 bases remaining between them. The CDR3 DNA reads as TGTGCCAGCAGCTTGGCCGCCAGTCCGGATACGCAGTATTTT. Its protein product is CASSLAASPDTQYF.

In regard to this clone: This sample also contains other DNA sequences that code for the same CDR3. This chain connects TRBV10-3 to TRBJ1-6; D remains unclear. Germline-derived CDR1 and CDR2 are ENHRY and SYGVKD. The length of the CDR3 is 14 residues. V shed 3 bases and J shed 4 bases, with 7 bases lying between them. CDR3 sequence reads: CAISEGAYNSPLHF. In DNA form, the CDR3 reads TGTGCCATCAGTGAAGGTGCATATAATTCACCCCTCCACTTT.

The chain links TRBV11-1 to TRBJ2-1; 10 bases are a match to TRBD2. The CDR3 has 15 residues. Germline assignment: CDR1 SGHAT and CDR2 FQDESV (reference sequence). V lost 5 bases to trimming and J lost 0 bases; unmatched junction nucleotides: 1. DNA of the CDR3: TGTGCCAGCAGCGCTAGCGGGAGCTCCTACAATGAGCAGTTCTTC. Amino acids: CASSASGSSYNEQFF.

The chain is built from TRBV7-8 and TRBJ2-7; 7 bases agree with TRBD1. The CDR3 contains 16 residues. V was pared by 5 bases and J by 0 bases, with 10 bases of the junction left unmatched. Germline values: CDR1 SGHVS, CDR2 FQNEAQ. The CDR3 DNA reads as TGTGCCAGCAGCGGAACCACGACAGGGCGCTCCTACGAGCAGTACTTC. Translation gives CASSGTTTGRSYEQYF.

V gene TRBV18 combines with J gene TRBJ2-5; unclear D gene. This CDR3 is built from 13 residues. Germline V CDR1 and CDR2: KGHSH, LQKENI. V was cut by 1 base and J by 4 bases, with 7 bases left in between. CDR3 nucleotide sequence: TGTGCCAGCTCACCACTGGCTAGAGAGACCCAGTACTTC. Protein product: CASSPLARETQYF. The full variable domain, its missing parts supplied by reference TRBV18 and TRBJ2-5, is NAGVMQNPRHLVRRRGQEARLRCSPMKGHSHVYWYRQLPEEGLKFMVYLQKENIIDESGMPKERFSAEFPKEGPSILRIQQVVRGDSAAYFCASSPLARETQYFGPGTRLLVL.

The chain joins TRBV3-1 (or the pseudogene TRBV3-2) to TRBJ1-1, with unresolved D. Per the germline V gene, CDR1 is LGHDT and CDR2 is YNNKEL (reference sequence). V was pared by 5 bases and J by 1 base, with 8 bases between. The CDR3 covers 13 residues. CDR3 in amino acids: CASSSRGNTEAFF. CDR3 DNA sequence: TGTGCCAGCAGCTCCCGGGGGAACACTGAAGCTTTCTTT.

The V call is TRBV5-4, the J call TRBJ2-5; either TRBD1 or TRBD2 may fit D (6 bases each). Germline CDR1 reads SGHNT; CDR2 reads YYREEE (reference sequence). V was clipped by 0 bases and J by 2 bases, with 14 bases between them. CDR3 length equals 16 residues. CDR3 loop: CASSLGPGANQETQYF. CDR3 coding DNA: TGTGCCAGCAGCTTGGGTCCGGGGGCAAATCAAGAGACCCAGTACTTC.

The chain combines TRBV11-1 with TRBJ1-1; D unclear. Germline V CDR1 and CDR2: SGHAT, FQDESV (reference sequence). The germline V and J ends were trimmed by 2 bases and 5 bases, with 9 bases remaining between them. The CDR3 consists of 13 residues. CDR3 sequence (DNA): TGTGCCAGCAGCTTAAATATCAGAACTGAAGCTTTCTTT. Encoded protein: CASSLNIRTEAFF.

As to this clone: This may be a read error: a much more frequent sequence differs by one nucleotide. Other DNA sequences in this specimen translate into the identical CDR3. V usage is TRBV11-3 and J usage is TRBJ2-7; D unclear. The CDR3 runs to 14 residues. The germline V gene encodes CDR1 SGHNT and CDR2 YENEEA. The CDR3 loop is CASSFGRSSYEQYF. The DNA of the CDR3 is TGTGCTAGCAGCTTCGGCAGGAGCTCCTACGAGCAGTACTTC. Full variable domain (outside the CDR3, taken from reference TRBV11-3 and TRBJ2-7): EAGVVQSPRYKIIEKKQPVAFWCNPISGHNTLYWYLQNLGQGPELLIRYENEEAVDDSQLPKDRFSAERLKGVDSTLKIQPAELGDSAVYLCASSFGRSSYEQYFGPGTRLTVT.